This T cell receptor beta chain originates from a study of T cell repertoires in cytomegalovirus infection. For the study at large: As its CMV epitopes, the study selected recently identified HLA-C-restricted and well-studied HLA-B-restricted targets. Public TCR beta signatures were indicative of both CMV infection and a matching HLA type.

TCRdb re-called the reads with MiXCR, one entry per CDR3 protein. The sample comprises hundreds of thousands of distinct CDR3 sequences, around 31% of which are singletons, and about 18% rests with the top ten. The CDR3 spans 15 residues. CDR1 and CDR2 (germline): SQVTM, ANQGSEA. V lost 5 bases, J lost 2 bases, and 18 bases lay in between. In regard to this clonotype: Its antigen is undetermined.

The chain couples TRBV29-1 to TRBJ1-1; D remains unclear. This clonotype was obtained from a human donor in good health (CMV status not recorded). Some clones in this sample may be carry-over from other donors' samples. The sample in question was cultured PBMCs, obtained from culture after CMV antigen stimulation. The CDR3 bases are TGCAGCGTTTCCCCTGCTTTTAGAGCCAACACTGAAGCTTTCTTT. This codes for CSVSPAFRANTEAFF.